These 27 T cell receptor beta chains came from one sample sequenced in a study of blood T cell repertoires in COVID-19. Libraries were prepared by immunoSEQ multiplex PCR; TCRdb keeps only in-frame clonotypes and omits some of them. The sample carries around 88,000 clones, 65% to 85% recorded once. What was sequenced was peripheral blood. Receptors originate from a man aged 55 to 70 with acute or convalescent COVID-19.

DNA for the CDR3: TGTGCCAGCAGCTTACGTGGGGGAGGGCACTACGAGCAGTACTTC. As protein: CASSLRGGGHYEQYF. The V gene is TRBV7-2, the J gene TRBJ2-7, with 7 bases aligning to TRBD2. Germline V CDR1 and CDR2: SGHTA, FQGNSA. The CDR3 totals 15 residues. The V gene end was trimmed by 2 bases and the J gene end by 3 bases; junction bases not matched to a gene: 7.

The gene calls are TRBV2 and TRBJ2-7; 10 nucleotides match TRBD1. CDR1 and CDR2 (germline): SNHLY, FYNNEI. The CDR3 is made up of 16 amino acids. Trimming removed 6 bases from V and 3 bases from J; junction bases left unmatched: 11. Here the CDR3 DNA reads TGTGCCAGCAGAGCAAACCAGGGGACAGGGGACTACGAGCAGTACTTC. This translates into CASRANQGTGDYEQYF.

This chain connects TRBV6-1 to TRBJ2-4; 7 bases are a match to TRBD1. Per germline, CDR1 MNHNS and CDR2 SASEGT. The CDR3 is 17 residues long. J was trimmed by 0 bases and V by 0 bases; bases with no gene match: 5. The CDR3 region is CASSEAGQNLAKNIQYF. In nucleotides, the CDR3 is TGTGCCAGCAGTGAAGCGGGACAGAATCTAGCCAAAAACATTCAGTACTTC.

The J gene is TRBJ2-5, the V gene TRBV4-3, with D unclear. V shed 0 bases and J shed 5 bases, with 7 bases lying between them. This CDR3 has 13 amino acids. Germline CDR1 LGHNA, CDR2 YSLEER. CDR3 amino acids: CASSQEGEETQYF. The CDR3 DNA sequence: TGCGCCAGCAGCCAAGAAGGAGAGGAGACCCAGTACTTC.

The chain is built from TRBV28 and TRBJ1-3, with D possibly TRBD1 on 6 matching bases. The germline V and J ends were trimmed by 3 bases and 1 base, with 16 bases remaining between them. Germline values: CDR1 MDHEN, CDR2 SYDVKM. This CDR3 is built from 17 residues. The CDR3 nucleotides read TGTGCCAGCAGTTTTACTACAGGGATTGCTTCTGGAAACACCATATATTTT. Its translation is CASSFTTGIASGNTIYF.

This clone occurred once. The rearrangement links TRBV7-9 to TRBJ2-7; 10 nucleotides line up with TRBD1. V shed 4 bases and J 5 bases; nucleotides not matched to a gene: 8. The CDR3 length is 15 residues. CDR1 is SEHNR and CDR2 is FQNEAQ in the germline V gene (reference sequence). The CDR3 sequence: CASSSHDRGRNEQYF. The CDR3 DNA follows: TGTGCCAGCAGCTCCCACGACAGGGGGCGGAACGAGCAGTACTTC.

The rearrangement joins TRBV5-1 to TRBJ1-6; D is perhaps TRBD1 (6 bases). V shed 2 bases and J shed 10 bases, with 13 bases lying between them. The CDR3 loop spans 14 amino acids. Looked up from germline, CDR1 is SGHRS and CDR2 is YFSETQ. CDR3 bases: TGCGCCAGCAGCTTAACGACAGGCCACTCACCCCTCCACTTT. Translated: CASSLTTGHSPLHF.

The CDR3 DNA is TGTGCCAGCAGTGTCGGACAGAACTATGGCTACACCTTC. Translated: CASSVGQNYGYTF. The rearrangement uses TRBV27 and TRBJ1-2, with a possible D match to TRBD1 (6 bases). Germline CDR1 reads MNHEY; CDR2 reads SMNVEV (reference sequence). This CDR3 is 13 amino acids long. Trimming shortened V by 5 bases and J by 2 bases, and 9 bases separated the two germline ends.

The CDR3 here is CASSLGRQSPYGYTF. The CDR3 DNA sequence: TGTGCCAGCAGCTTAGGCCGACAGTCCCCCTATGGCTACACCTTC. The chain is built from TRBV7-2 and TRBJ1-2; perhaps TRBD1 as D (5 bases). Germline V gene sequence: CDR1 SGHTA, CDR2 FQGNSA. This CDR3 is 15 amino acids long. V lost 1 base and J 4 bases, leaving 13 bases between the germline ends. The full variable domain, its missing parts supplied by reference TRBV7-2 and TRBJ1-2, is GAGVSQSPSNKVTEKGKDVELRCDPISGHTALYWYRQSLGQGLEFLIYFQGNSAPDKSGLPSDRFSAERTGGSVSTLTIQRTQQEDSAVYLCASSLGRQSPYGYTFGSGTRLTVV.

This clone was picked up one time. The chain employs TRBV6-6 and TRBJ2-2; 9 bases are a match to TRBD2. The CDR3 is made up of 18 amino acids. Germline trimming cut 5 bases from V and 4 bases from J; bases unmatched to any gene: 14. Germline CDR1 and CDR2: MNHNY and SVGAGI (reference sequence). CDR3 coding DNA: TGTGCCAGCAGTCGCGCCGGGACTAGCAGAACGAGCACCGGGGAGCTGTTTTTT. Its protein is CASSRAGTSRTSTGELFF.

This chain links TRBV5-8 with TRBJ2-3, with 10 bases matching TRBD2. The CDR3 runs 15 residues. Trimming took 4 bases from V and 0 from J; bases not matched to a gene: 2. The germline V gene has CDR1 SGHTS and CDR2 YDEGEE. The CDR3: CASSLSGRSTDTQYF. The CDR3 DNA is TGTGCCAGCAGCCTTAGCGGGAGGAGCACAGATACGCAGTATTTT.

This clone came up once. CDR3: CASSESHGRNEQFF. CDR3 nucleotides: TGTGCCAGCAGTGAAAGTCATGGGCGCAATGAGCAGTTCTTC. The rearrangement joins TRBV25-1 to TRBJ2-1; no clear D. Per the germline V gene, CDR1 is MGHDK and CDR2 is SYGVNS. The CDR3 has 14 residues. With 2 bases removed from V and 6 bases from J, the gap between germline ends came to 11 bases. Full variable domain (outside the CDR3, taken from reference TRBV25-1 and TRBJ2-1): EADIYQTPRYLVIGTGKKITLECSQTMGHDKMYWYQQDPGMELHLIHYSYGVNSTEKGDLSSESTVSRIRTEHFPLTLESARPSHTSQYLCASSESHGRNEQFFGPGTRLTVL.

V and J are TRBV27 and TRBJ2-7; TRBD1 agrees at 12 bases. The germline CDR1 and CDR2 sequences are MNHEY and SMNVEV (reference sequence). The V segment lost 3 bases and the J segment 4 bases; nucleotides outside the gene matches: 4. This CDR3 has 15 amino acids. CDR3: CASSLGTGGGYEQYF. In DNA, the CDR3 is TGTGCCAGCAGTTTGGGGACAGGGGGCGGGTACGAGCAGTACTTC.

This sequence joins TRBV7-2 and TRBJ1-1; maybe TRBD1 (5 bases). Trimming stripped 2 bases from V and 1 base from J, with 11 bases between. The CDR3 covers 15 residues. Germline V gene lookup returns CDR1 SGHTA and CDR2 FQGNSA. CDR3 in amino acids: CASSLRGVPNTEAFF. For the CDR3, the DNA is TGTGCCAGCAGCTTACGGGGGGTTCCGAACACTGAAGCTTTCTTT.

V is TRBV30 and J is TRBJ1-4; D is unclear. V dropped 2 bases and J dropped 8 bases, with 12 bases sitting between them. CDR3 length: 13 amino acids. Germline values: CDR1 GTSNPN, CDR2 SVGIG (reference sequence). CDR3 nucleotides: TGTGCCTGGAGTATTCGGGGTACGGAAAAACTGTTTTTT. Its translation: CAWSIRGTEKLFF.

The gene calls are TRBV18 and TRBJ2-1; possibly TRBD2 for D (7 bases). Germline-derived CDR1 and CDR2 are KGHSH and LQKENI. The V end was cut by 3 bases, the J end by 7 bases, with 31 bases between. The CDR3 is 20 residues long. CDR3 nucleotides: TGTGCCAGCTCACCCAGGGGCTCCCCAGGAGGGCGGGAGCAAAGGAATGAGCAGTTCTTC. It yields the protein CASSPRGSPGGREQRNEQFF.

The rearrangement links TRBV12-3 or TRBV12-4 to TRBJ1-5; D unclear. V shed 7 bases and J shed 11 bases, with 15 bases lying between them. This CDR3 has 12 residues. The CDR3 nucleotides are TGTGCCAGCAACGATGCGGGTAAGGCCCAGCATTTT. Amino acid sequence: CASNDAGKAQHF.

J is TRBJ2-1 and V is TRBV7-8; TRBD1 might be the D (6 bases). This CDR3 contains 15 residues. Trimming removed 7 bases from V and 0 bases from J, with 13 bases in between. Germline V gene lookup returns CDR1 SGHVS and CDR2 FQNEAQ. CDR3: CASTYGTPSYNEQFF. CDR3 sequence (DNA): TGTGCCAGCACCTATGGGACACCCTCCTACAATGAGCAGTTCTTC.

The count of this clone is one. The rearrangement uses TRBV5-1 and TRBJ2-7; 7 bases map to TRBD2. V shed 5 bases, J shed 12 bases, and the junction held 14 bases outside the gene matches. CDR1 and CDR2 (germline): SGHRS, YFSETQ. The CDR3 is 13 residues long. The CDR3 sequence: CASSSGRSPTLYF. CDR3 coding DNA: TGCGCCAGCAGTAGCGGGCGCTCCCCGACTTTGTACTTC. The complete variable domain, with remaining parts taken from reference TRBV5-1 and TRBJ2-7, reads KAGVTQTPRYLIKTRGQQVTLSCSPISGHRSVSWYQQTPGQGLQFLFEYFSETQRNKGNFPGRFSGRQFSNSRSEMNVSTLELGDSALYLCASSSGRSPTLYFGPGTRLTVT.

The V gene is TRBV24-1, the J gene TRBJ2-5; perhaps TRBD1 as D (6 bases). CDR1 and CDR2 from the germline V gene are KGHDR and SFDVKD. Trimming removed 1 base from V and 2 bases from J, with 13 bases in between. The CDR3 is 16 amino acids. In DNA form, the CDR3 reads TGTGCCACCAGTGATTTCAACAGGGCAGGGCAAGAGACCCAGTACTTC. Amino acids: CATSDFNRAGQETQYF.

The chain joins TRBV7-9 to TRBJ2-7, with TRBD2 matching over 12 bases. Germline V gene lookup returns CDR1 SEHNR and CDR2 FQNEAQ (reference sequence). CDR3 size: 15 residues. V dropped 2 bases and J dropped 7; count of bases not matched to a gene: 6. The CDR3 loop reads CASSLTLAGGEEQYF. The CDR3 coding sequence is TGTGCCAGCAGCTTAACACTAGCGGGGGGAGAGGAGCAGTACTTC.

This chain joins TRBV24-1 and TRBJ2-5; 8 bases match TRBD1. V lost 3 bases, J lost 5 bases, and 10 bases stayed unmatched. The CDR3 length is 16 residues. Germline V gene sequence: CDR1 KGHDR, CDR2 SFDVKD. CDR3 DNA sequence: TGTGCCACCAGTGATCGGAACAGGGGGTCTCTTGAGACCCAGTACTTC. Its protein product is CATSDRNRGSLETQYF.

The V gene is TRBV7-9, the J gene TRBJ2-7; D is perhaps TRBD2 (6 bases). The CDR3 contains 15 residues. With 0 bases removed from V and 4 bases from J, the gap between germline ends came to 13 bases. CDR1 SEHNR and CDR2 FQNEAQ come from the germline V gene (reference sequence). CDR3 sequence (DNA): TGTGCCAGCAGCTTAGCCGGAGGGGTCGGTTACGAGCAGTACTTC. Translation: CASSLAGGVGYEQYF.

The rearrangement uses TRBV9 and TRBJ2-7; 8 nucleotides agree with TRBD2. The junction had 6 bases not matched to a gene; V was cut back by 4 bases and J by 6 bases. CDR3 length: 13 amino acids. Germline values: CDR1 SGDLS, CDR2 YYNGEE. The CDR3 loop reads CASSPGLAREQYF. The CDR3 nucleotides are TGTGCCAGCAGCCCAGGACTAGCTCGCGAGCAGTACTTC.

The chain recombines TRBV30 with TRBJ1-1, with 7 bases fitting TRBD1. With V trimmed by 2 bases and J by 7 bases, 10 bases remained unmatched. CDR3 length equals 14 residues. CDR1 GTSNPN and CDR2 SVGIG come from the germline V gene (reference sequence). CDR3 protein: CAWSRRGQDGEAFF. CDR3 nucleotide sequence: TGTGCCTGGAGTAGGAGGGGGCAGGATGGTGAAGCTTTCTTT.

This sequence joins TRBV7-2 and TRBJ1-5, with no clear D. Trimming took 1 base from V and 7 from J, leaving 14 bases between them. CDR3 length: 15 amino acids. Germline CDR1 SGHTA, CDR2 FQGNSA. The CDR3 loop is CASSLDWSSRQPQHF. The CDR3 region has the DNA TGTGCCAGCAGCTTAGATTGGAGTAGTCGCCAGCCCCAGCATTTT.

Remarks on this clone: Other DNA sequences within the sample encode an identical CDR3. V and J are TRBV19 and TRBJ1-1; tentative D call: TRBD1 (5 bases). The V gene's germline CDR1 is LNHDA and CDR2 SQIVND (reference sequence). The CDR3 has 14 amino acids. V was shortened by 1 base and J by 5 bases, with 11 bases between the two germline ends. Here the CDR3 DNA reads TGTGCCAGTAGTATAGGGCAGGGTTATACTGAAGCTTTCTTT. Translating gives CASSIGQGYTEAFF.